The 30 T cell receptor beta chains listed next were all sequenced from one sample in a study of blood T cell repertoires in COVID-19. The assay was immunoSEQ multiplex PCR, and TCRdb's table has in-frame clones only and misses some. The sample consists of 230,000 or so clones, roughly 84% of them appearing once. Sequenced sample: PBMCs or T cells enriched from blood (not recorded which). All receptors come from a man aged 45-60 years who had recovered from COVID-19.

This chain links TRBV19 with TRBJ2-7; D remains ambiguous. The V end was cut by 5 bases, the J end by 6 bases, with 17 bases between. Germline loops: CDR1 LNHDA, CDR2 SQIVND (reference sequence). CDR3 length equals 14 residues. CDR3 loop: CASSPRVSEVEQYF. CDR3 coding DNA: TGTGCCAGTAGTCCCCGGGTTTCTGAGGTCGAGCAGTACTTC.

This clone was counted ten times or more. The chain combines TRBV6-4 with TRBJ2-2; TRBD2 matches 7 bases. CDR1 is MRHNA, CDR2 SNTAGT, per germline. CDR3 length: 14 amino acids. V lost 4 bases to trimming and J lost 7 bases; unmatched junction nucleotides: 6. In nucleotides, the CDR3 is TGTGCCAGCAGTGCCCTGGGAGGGTTCGGGGAGCTGTTTTTT. It is translated as CASSALGGFGELFF.

The chain uses TRBV28 and TRBJ1-2; 9 nucleotides line up with TRBD1. Germline CDR1 reads MDHEN; CDR2 reads SYDVKM. The CDR3 has 16 amino acids. The ends lost 2 bases at V and 3 bases at J; junction bases unmatched: 7. The CDR3 sequence: CASSLVGDRDYYGYTF. The DNA for the CDR3 is TGTGCCAGCAGTTTAGTGGGGGACAGGGACTACTATGGCTACACCTTC.

The chain recombines TRBV29-1 with TRBJ1-5; 8 nucleotides match TRBD1. With V trimmed by 6 bases and J by 0 bases, 4 bases remained unmatched. The CDR3 consists of 14 residues. Germline values: CDR1 SQVTM, CDR2 ANQGSEA. As DNA, the CDR3 is TGCAGCGTCCTGACAGGGGATAGCAATCAGCCCCAGCATTTT. As protein: CSVLTGDSNQPQHF.

The chain links TRBV18 to TRBJ2-3; TRBD2 might be the D (6 bases). Germline-derived CDR1 and CDR2 are KGHSH and LQKENI. V was cut by 0 bases and J by 1 base, with 14 bases left in between. This CDR3 has 17 residues. This CDR3 reads CASSPPGRGTRTDTQYF. The DNA of the CDR3 is TGTGCCAGCTCACCACCGGGGCGAGGGACTCGCACAGATACGCAGTATTTT.

V is TRBV24-1 and J is TRBJ2-3, with 8 bases matching TRBD2. Germline V gene sequence: CDR1 KGHDR, CDR2 SFDVKD. The CDR3 consists of 17 residues. V lost 3 bases to trimming and J lost 4 bases; unmatched junction nucleotides: 11. The CDR3 bases are TGTGCCACCAGTGATAGCCTGGGCGGGAGGTGGGCAGATACGCAGTATTTT. Protein sequence: CATSDSLGGRWADTQYF.

The V gene is TRBV5-1, the J gene TRBJ2-2; the match to TRBD1 covers 9 bases. Germline CDR1 and CDR2: SGHRS and YFSETQ. After removal of 3 bases from V and 8 bases from J, the junction contained 11 bases not matched to a gene. This CDR3 has 16 residues. CDR3 amino acids: CASSSGTGSGIGELFF. For the CDR3, the DNA is TGCGCCAGCAGCTCCGGGACAGGGAGCGGGATAGGGGAGCTGTTTTTT.

The rearrangement links TRBV4-1 to TRBJ2-2, with 8 bases aligning to TRBD2. Germline V gene data show CDR1 as MGHRA and CDR2 as YSYEKL. J gave up 4 bases and V 7 bases, and 5 bases lay outside the gene matches. This CDR3 region has 14 residues. The CDR3 nucleotides read TGCGCCAGCACCCCTCGGGGGGGCACCGGGGAGCTGTTTTTT. It yields the protein CASTPRGGTGELFF.

This sequence joins TRBV6-2 or TRBV6-3 and TRBJ1-2; 7 nucleotides align to TRBD1. V gave up 5 bases and J gave up 3 bases; unmatched junction bases: 6. The CDR3 has 14 amino acids. In germline, CDR1 is MNHEY, CDR2 SVGEGT. The CDR3 DNA follows: TGTGCCAGCAGTCACGGGACAGTTCACTATGGCTACACCTTC. It is translated as CASSHGTVHYGYTF.

CDR3: CASSHIAGGTADEQFF. The CDR3 DNA sequence: TGTGCCAGTAGTCACATAGCGGGGGGTACGGCGGATGAGCAGTTCTTC. This rearrangement joins TRBV19 to TRBJ2-1, with 10 positions matching TRBD2. V trimming: 5 bases; J trimming: 8 bases; junction bases outside the gene matches: 12. CDR1 is LNHDA, CDR2 SQIVND, per germline (reference sequence). The CDR3 loop spans 16 amino acids.

The V gene is TRBV7-8, the J gene TRBJ1-4; TRBD1 might be the D (6 bases). From germline, CDR1 is SGHVS and CDR2 FQNEAQ. There are 19 residues in the CDR3. Trimming removed 4 bases at V and 3 bases at J, with 24 bases between. CDR3 coding DNA: TGTGCCAGCAGCTCCAGACAGGTCCAGAGAGGTCTTGCTAATGAAAAACTGTTTTTT. The encoded protein is CASSSRQVQRGLANEKLFF. The complete variable domain, with remaining parts taken from reference TRBV7-8 and TRBJ1-4, reads GAGVSQSPRYKVAKRGQDVALRCDPISGHVSLFWYQQALGQGPEFLTYFQNEAQLDKSGLPSDRFFAERPEGSVSTLKIQRTQQEDSAVYLCASSSRQVQRGLANEKLFFGSGTQLSVL.

This clone appeared a few times. Other DNA sequences in the same sample also yield this CDR3. The chain carries TRBV7-2 and TRBJ1-1, with 8 bases matching TRBD1. CDR1 and CDR2 (germline): SGHTA, FQGNSA. The CDR3 has 16 amino acids. V shed 1 base and J 2 bases; nucleotides not matched to a gene: 6. The CDR3 sequence: CASSLEAGGFNTEAFF. CDR3 sequence (DNA): TGTGCCAGCAGCTTAGAAGCAGGGGGCTTTAACACTGAAGCTTTCTTT.

V gene TRBV14 combines with J gene TRBJ1-2; D gene uncertain. The CDR3 extends over 14 amino acids. Germline CDR1 is SGHDN and CDR2 is FVKESK. The V and J ends lost 0 bases and 2 bases respectively, with 7 bases between them. The CDR3 region is CASSQDKQNYGYTF. CDR3 nucleotides: TGTGCCAGCAGCCAAGATAAGCAAAACTATGGCTACACCTTC. Based on the CDR3 plus reference TRBV14 and TRBJ1-2, the full variable domain is EAGVTQFPSHSVIEKGQTVTLRCDPISGHDNLYWYRRVMGKEIKFLLHFVKESKQDESGMPNNRFLAERTGGTYSTLKVQPAELEDSGVYFCASSQDKQNYGYTFGSGTRLTVV.

The table lists this clone with a few counts. This sequence joins TRBV12-5 and TRBJ2-1; D is perhaps TRBD2 (7 bases). The CDR3 has 16 residues. Trimming removed 0 bases from V and 4 bases from J, with 13 bases in between. CDR1 is LGHNT, CDR2 FRNRAP, per germline. CDR3 sequence reads: CASGLVGGGGYNEQFF. CDR3 DNA sequence: TGTGCTAGTGGTTTGGTAGGAGGGGGGGGGTACAATGAGCAGTTCTTC.

The chain uses TRBV7-8 and TRBJ1-3; D may be TRBD1 (5 bases). The V end was cut by 8 bases, the J end by 0 bases, with 20 bases between. The CDR3 sequence is 17 residues long. CDR1 and CDR2 (germline): SGHVS, FQNEAQ. The CDR3 DNA is TGTGCCAGCGGAAAGTGGACAAGGATCGACTCTGGAAACACCATATATTTT. It specifies CASGKWTRIDSGNTIYF.

The rearrangement uses TRBV2 and TRBJ2-4; D is perhaps TRBD2 (5 bases). The CDR3 extends over 17 amino acids. Germline CDR1 SNHLY, CDR2 FYNNEI. Trimming stripped 3 bases from V and 0 bases from J, with 15 bases between. The CDR3 bases are TGTGCCAGCAGTGATCATGGACTTCACCTAGCCAAAAACATTCAGTACTTC. Translation gives CASSDHGLHLAKNIQYF. Variable domain in full (rest from reference TRBV2 and TRBJ2-4): EPEVTQTPSHQVTQMGQEVILRCVPISNHLYFYWYRQILGQKVEFLVSFYNNEISEKSEIFDDQFSVERPDGSNFTLKIRSTKLEDSAMYFCASSDHGLHLAKNIQYFGAGTRLSVL.

In nucleotides, the CDR3 is TGTGCCTGGACCCGTACGGACAGGGCATTCTTCGGCTACACCTTC. This translates into CAWTRTDRAFFGYTF. The rearrangement joins TRBV30 to TRBJ1-2; 8 bases map to TRBD1. There are 15 residues in the CDR3. V dropped 4 bases and J dropped 8; count of bases not matched to a gene: 15. Germline V gene data show CDR1 as GTSNPN and CDR2 as SVGIG (reference sequence).

The rearrangement joins TRBV7-2 to TRBJ2-7; 11 nucleotides agree with TRBD2. Looked up from germline, CDR1 is SGHTA and CDR2 is FQGNSA. V shed 1 base, J shed 0 bases, and the junction held 2 bases outside the gene matches. The CDR3 is made up of 16 amino acids. CDR3 sequence: CASSLEGTSGSYEQYF. In nucleotides, the CDR3 is TGTGCCAGCAGCTTAGAAGGGACTAGCGGCTCCTACGAGCAGTACTTC.

The rearrangement uses TRBV9 and TRBJ1-3; TRBD1 is a possible D gene (6 bases). Trimming removed 5 bases at V and 0 bases at J, with 12 bases between. Germline CDR1 is SGDLS and CDR2 is YYNGEE. The CDR3 is made up of 15 amino acids. Written as DNA, the CDR3 is TGTGCCAGCAGTAGGGCAGGGGACTCTGGAAACACCATATATTTT. Translated, it gives CASSRAGDSGNTIYF.

This clone appeared a few times. This chain links TRBV24-1 with TRBJ1-2; D gene unclear. From germline, CDR1 is KGHDR and CDR2 SFDVKD. The CDR3 extends over 14 amino acids. The V end was cut by 10 bases, the J end by 1 base, with 15 bases between. As DNA, the CDR3 is TGTGCCACATCAAGCGCTGTTTTTAACTATGGCTACACCTTC. Amino acids: CATSSAVFNYGYTF.

J is TRBJ1-2 and V is TRBV28, with a tentative D call TRBD1 (6 bases). The germline CDR1 and CDR2 sequences are MDHEN and SYDVKM. This CDR3 is 14 amino acids long. Trimming removed 4 bases from V and 3 bases from J, with 12 bases in between. The CDR3 spells CASSSDGTHYGYTF. CDR3 DNA sequence: TGTGCCAGCAGTTCAGACGGGACACACTATGGCTACACCTTC.

This clone was found once. The V gene is TRBV29-1, the J gene TRBJ2-5, with TRBD2 matching 9 bases. Looked up from germline, CDR1 is SQVTM and CDR2 is ANQGSEA. The CDR3 spans 14 residues. V trimming: 6 bases; J trimming: 9 bases; junction bases outside the gene matches: 14. The DNA for the CDR3 is TGCAGCGTCGGGCAAGCGGGAGGCTCGGAGTCCCAGTACTTC. Encoded protein: CSVGQAGGSESQYF.

This chain uses TRBV5-5 with TRBJ1-6, with D unresolved. CDR3 size: 13 residues. Germline V gene data show CDR1 as SGHKS and CDR2 as YYEKEE (reference sequence). V was pared by 1 base and J by 7 bases, with 6 bases between. CDR3 sequence reads: CASSLNVNSPLHF. DNA of the CDR3: TGTGCCAGCAGCTTGAATGTAAATTCACCCCTCCACTTT.

The chain uses TRBV7-8 and TRBJ1-6; TRBD1 might be the D (6 bases). Germline V gene data show CDR1 as SGHVS and CDR2 as FQNEAQ. The V gene lost 3 bases and the J gene lost 7 bases, with 19 bases spanning the gap. This CDR3 spans 17 amino acids. CDR3 bases: TGTGCCAGCAGCTTTAGCGGCGGGGGGCTTTGGAATTCACCCCTCCACTTT. Translation gives CASSFSGGGLWNSPLHF.

This sequence joins TRBV2 and TRBJ1-1; a possible D gene is TRBD1 (5 bases). Trimming stripped 6 bases from V and 0 bases from J, with 14 bases between. Germline assignment: CDR1 SNHLY and CDR2 FYNNEI. CDR3 length: 15 amino acids. For the CDR3, the DNA is TGTGCCAGCAGGGCACAAAAGACAGTGAACACTGAAGCTTTCTTT. As protein: CASRAQKTVNTEAFF.

The rearrangement links TRBV11-3 to TRBJ2-3; the match to TRBD2 covers 11 bases. V trimming: 1 base; J trimming: 1 base; junction bases outside the gene matches: 4. This CDR3 is 17 amino acids long. Germline V gene sequence: CDR1 SGHNT, CDR2 YENEEA. This chain's CDR3 is CASSLGLAGGRTDTQYF. The CDR3 DNA follows: TGTGCCAGCAGCTTAGGTCTAGCGGGAGGCCGCACAGATACGCAGTATTTT.

This sequence joins TRBV7-9 and TRBJ1-1, with 8 bases identical to TRBD1. The V gene end was trimmed by 8 bases and the J gene end by 1 base; junction bases not matched to a gene: 6. CDR3 length: 14 residues. Germline V gene sequence: CDR1 SEHNR, CDR2 FQNEAQ (reference sequence). The CDR3 nucleotides are TGTGCCAGCCTTCCTGACAGGGGGAACACTGAAGCTTTCTTT. Translation gives CASLPDRGNTEAFF.

The rearrangement links TRBV5-5 to TRBJ2-1, with D maybe TRBD1 (5 bases). The V and J ends lost 0 bases and 7 bases respectively, with 14 bases between them. The CDR3 is made up of 15 amino acids. CDR1 is SGHKS, CDR2 YYEKEE, per germline (reference sequence). In DNA, the CDR3 is TGTGCCAGCAGCTTGGGTGACAGAATGATGAATGAGCAGTTCTTC. It translates to CASSLGDRMMNEQFF.

The gene calls are TRBV24-1 and TRBJ2-5, with TRBD1 matching 11 bases. CDR3 length: 16 residues. Germline values: CDR1 KGHDR, CDR2 SFDVKD. Trimming cost V 2 bases and J 4 bases; bases outside gene matches: 5. CDR3: CATSDSGTGGGETQYF. In DNA, the CDR3 is TGTGCCACCAGTGATTCCGGGACAGGGGGTGGAGAGACCCAGTACTTC.

This chain links TRBV18 with TRBJ2-2; D uncertain. Germline V gives CDR1 KGHSH, CDR2 LQKENI. V dropped 2 bases and J dropped 1 base, with 5 bases sitting between them. This CDR3 region has 14 residues. The CDR3 DNA sequence: TGTGCCAGCTCACCAAAACAGAACACCGGGGAGCTGTTTTTT. This sequence encodes CASSPKQNTGELFF.